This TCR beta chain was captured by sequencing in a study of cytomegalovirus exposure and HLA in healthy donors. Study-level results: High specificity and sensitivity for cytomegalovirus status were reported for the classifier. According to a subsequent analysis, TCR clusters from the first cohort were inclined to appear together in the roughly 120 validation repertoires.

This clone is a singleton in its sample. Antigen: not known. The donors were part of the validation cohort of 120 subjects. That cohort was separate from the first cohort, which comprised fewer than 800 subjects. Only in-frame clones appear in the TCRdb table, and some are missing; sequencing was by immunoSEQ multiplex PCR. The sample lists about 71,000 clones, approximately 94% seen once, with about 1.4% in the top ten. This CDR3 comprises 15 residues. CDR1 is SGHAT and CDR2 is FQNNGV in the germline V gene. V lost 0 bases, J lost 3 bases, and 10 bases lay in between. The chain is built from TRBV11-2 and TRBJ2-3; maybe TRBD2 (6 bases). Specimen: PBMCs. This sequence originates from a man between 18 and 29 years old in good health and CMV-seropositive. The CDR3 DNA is TGTGCCAGCAGCTTAGATCACGCGGGGACAGATACGCAGTATTTT. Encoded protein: CASSLDHAGTDTQYF.